The text below deals with one T cell receptor beta chain. Its antigen is currently unknown. Amplification used 60 Vbeta primers and 13 Jbeta primers. Using immunoSEQ multiplex PCR, the repertoire was profiled, and TCRdb retains in-frame clones only, with some absent. The sample includes fewer than 250,000 clones, 82% seen only once; the top ten take around 6%. The sample originates from a study of cytomegalovirus exposure and HLA in healthy donors. Study-wide results and limits: Most of the TCR beta V segments (in an earlier analysis) were productive either about 87% or about 30% of the time. Later analysis reportedly placed an Asian-associated ancestry cluster below the approximately 650-donor mean in N-insertions.

The V and J ends lost 4 bases and 1 base respectively, with 13 bases between them. This CDR3 has 15 residues. From germline, CDR1 is SGHAT and CDR2 FQNNGV. The V gene is TRBV11-2, the J gene TRBJ2-5; a possible D gene is TRBD2 (6 bases). This sequence was found in a man aged 40-50 years in good health and CMV-seropositive. Sequencing was performed on PBMCs. The CDR3 here is CASSSTRGLQETQYF. The CDR3 coding sequence is TGTGCCAGCAGCTCCACGAGGGGACTCCAAGAGACCCAGTACTTC. The full variable domain, with the rest looked up from reference TRBV11-2 and TRBJ2-5, is EAGVAQSPRYKIIEKRQSVAFWCNPISGHATLYWYQQILGQGPKLLIQFQNNGVVDDSQLPKDRFSAERLKGVDSTLKIQPAKLEDSAVYLCASSSTRGLQETQYFGPGTRLLVL.